This TCR beta chain comes out of a study of beta chain features in type 1 diabetes. The collection from each donor was one heparinised blood draw averaging roughly 100 mL. Since all of the isolated RNA was reverse transcribed, expressed TCRB transcripts were what got sequenced. Reads from naive, central memory and regulatory T cell samples averaged around 3.7 million. Sequencing was performed with immunoSEQ multiplex PCR; in TCRdb, only in-frame clones are kept and a portion is missing. This sample has about 620,000 clones; about a sixth occur once, and the top ten carry roughly 0.098%. Points on this clone: Its cognate antigen is unknown.

Overall study results and limits: Within the patient group, naive, central memory and Treg TCRB repertoires appeared more similar to each other than within healthy donors. Type 1 diabetes patients had VDJ junctions that carried fewer insertions and more deletions.

The CDR3 loop spans 16 amino acids. The V gene's germline CDR1 is LGHNA and CDR2 YNFKEQ. Unmatched junction bases numbered 7, after V lost 0 bases and J lost 2 bases. The chain couples TRBV4-2 to TRBJ2-7, with 7 bases aligning to TRBD2. Specimen: naive CD4+ T cells from blood. This clonotype was obtained from a young man in good health. DNA of the CDR3: TGTGCCAGCAGCCAAGATAAATCGGGAGGTCCCTACGAGCAGTACTTC. This encodes CASSQDKSGGPYEQYF.